Below are 8 T cell receptor beta chains sequenced from a single sample in a study of blood T cell repertoires in COVID-19. The repertoire was sequenced with immunoSEQ multiplex PCR; TCRdb's copy has only in-frame clones and lacks some. This table holds around 620,000 clones, 80% to 90% found once. The sample was peripheral blood. The receptors were gathered from a woman aged 18-29 years with acute or convalescent COVID-19.

This clone was seen a single time. The chain recombines TRBV5-1 with TRBJ2-1; the D is unclear. Germline V gives CDR1 SGHRS, CDR2 YFSETQ. Trimming pared 1 base from V and 10 bases from J, leaving 9 bases between. There are 12 residues in the CDR3. CDR3 protein: CASSLRVGEQFF. The CDR3 region has the DNA TGCGCCAGCAGCTTGCGGGTCGGCGAGCAGTTCTTC.

The gene calls are TRBV13 and TRBJ1-1, with 7 bases fitting TRBD1. The CDR3 is made up of 16 amino acids. Germline-derived CDR1 and CDR2 are PRHDT and FYEKMQ (reference sequence). The ends lost 5 bases at V and 4 bases at J; junction bases unmatched: 13. The CDR3 DNA reads TGTGCCAGCAGCGTACGAGAGGGGGCTGGGAGCACTGAAGCTTTCTTT. Translation: CASSVREGAGSTEAFF.

This clone was observed a single time. Other nucleotide sequences in the sample specify the same CDR3. The chain links TRBV2 to TRBJ2-7; 8 bases map to TRBD1. After removal of 6 bases from V and 2 bases from J, the junction contained 3 bases not matched to a gene. Germline-derived CDR1 and CDR2 are SNHLY and FYNNEI. The CDR3 sequence is 13 residues long. The CDR3 DNA reads TGTGCCAGCAGGGGGACAGGAGCCTACGAGCAGTACTTC. It is translated as CASRGTGAYEQYF.

The genes are TRBV18 and TRBJ1-3; perhaps TRBD1 as D (5 bases). The CDR3 contains 14 residues. Germline V lookup: CDR1 KGHSH, CDR2 LQKENI. Between the trimmed V and J ends, which lost 2 bases and 7 bases, there was a span of 12 bases. The CDR3 bases are TGTGCCAGCTCACCAAAGACAGACGGGAACACCATATATTTT. This translates into CASSPKTDGNTIYF.

DNA for the CDR3: TGTGCCAGCAGCTCACGACGGACTACCACAGATACGCAGTATTTT. Protein: CASSSRRTTTDTQYF. The gene calls are TRBV7-2 and TRBJ2-3; D might be TRBD2 (6 bases). V gave up 4 bases and J gave up 2 bases, with 13 bases separating them. This CDR3 has 15 amino acids. Germline V gene data show CDR1 as SGHTA and CDR2 as FQGNSA. Supplemented by reference TRBV7-2 and TRBJ2-3, the full variable domain reads GAGVSQSPSNKVTEKGKDVELRCDPISGHTALYWYRQSLGQGLEFLIYFQGNSAPDKSGLPSDRFSAERTGGSVSTLTIQRTQQEDSAVYLCASSSRRTTTDTQYFGPGTRLTVL.

CDR3 sequence: CASSATGGSSYNSPLHF. The CDR3 nucleotides read TGTGCCAGCAGCGCGACAGGGGGCAGCTCCTATAATTCACCCCTCCACTTT. The chain joins TRBV9 to TRBJ1-6; 10 bases are shared with TRBD1. Germline trimming cut 3 bases from V and 0 bases from J; bases unmatched to any gene: 3. Germline CDR1 is SGDLS and CDR2 is YYNGEE. This CDR3 has 17 residues.

The chain joins TRBV5-6 to TRBJ2-7; 9 bases are a match to TRBD2. With 0 bases clipped from V and 4 bases from J, the junction kept 5 bases outside the gene matches. CDR1 SGHDT and CDR2 YYEEEE come from the germline V gene. The CDR3 length is 15 residues. CDR3 DNA: TGTGCCAGCAGCTTGGAAGCGGGGGGCCTGTACGAGCAGTACTTC. It encodes CASSLEAGGLYEQYF.

J is TRBJ1-2 and V is TRBV3-1 (or the pseudogene TRBV3-2); D call uncertain. The CDR3 has 15 amino acids. Trimming took off 1 base at V and 3 bases at J, with 12 bases between the two ends. From germline, CDR1 is LGHDT and CDR2 YNNKEL (reference sequence). CDR3 protein: CASSQGRGRHYGYTF. The CDR3 DNA reads TGTGCCAGCAGCCAAGGAAGAGGCCGCCACTATGGCTACACCTTC.